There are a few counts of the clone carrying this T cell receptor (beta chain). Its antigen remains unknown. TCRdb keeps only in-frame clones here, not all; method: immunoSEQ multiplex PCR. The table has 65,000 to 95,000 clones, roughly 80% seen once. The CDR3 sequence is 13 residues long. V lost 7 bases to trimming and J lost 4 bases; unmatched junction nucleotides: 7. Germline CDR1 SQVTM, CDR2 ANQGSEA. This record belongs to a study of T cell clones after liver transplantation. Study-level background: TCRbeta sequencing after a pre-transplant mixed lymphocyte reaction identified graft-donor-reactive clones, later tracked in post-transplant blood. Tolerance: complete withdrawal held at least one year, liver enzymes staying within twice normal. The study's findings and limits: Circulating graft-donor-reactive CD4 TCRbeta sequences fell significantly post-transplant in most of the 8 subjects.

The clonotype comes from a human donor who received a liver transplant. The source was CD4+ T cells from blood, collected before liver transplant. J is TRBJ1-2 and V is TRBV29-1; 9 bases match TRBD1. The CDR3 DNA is TGCAGCGCCCCGACAGGGGGTGCCTATGGCTACACCTTC. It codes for CSAPTGGAYGYTF.